The sequence of this T cell receptor (beta chain) was determined in a study of cytomegalovirus exposure and HLA in healthy donors. Broader study findings: Using a false discovery rate of 0.05, a later analysis showed that approximately 17,000 TCR beta sequences were associated with HLA alleles. Analyses of presence/absence relied on an assumption of roughly uniform sequencing depth across donors.

Germline trimming cut 2 bases from V and 1 base from J; bases unmatched to any gene: 3. The germline gives CDR1 SGHKS, CDR2 YYEKEE (reference sequence). The CDR3 is 15 amino acids. As to this clone: Its antigen is undetermined.

PCR involved 60 Vbeta and 13 Jbeta primers. Assay used: immunoSEQ multiplex PCR; TCRdb lists only in-frame clones, some missing. The sample has around 120,000 clones, around 83% seen once. The donors gave bone marrow, and they were healthy. Specimen: PBMCs. This sequence joins TRBV5-5 and TRBJ2-7; 10 bases fit TRBD2. The clonotype comes from a man over 45 in good health and CMV-seronegative. The CDR3 DNA is TGTGCCAGCAGCTTCCCAGCGGGGGGGTCCTACGAGCAGTACTTC. Translation gives CASSFPAGGSYEQYF.